Each of the 28 T cell receptor beta chains below was sequenced from the same sample in a study of T cell clonality in common variable immunodeficiency. Profiling relied on immunoSEQ multiplex PCR, and the TCRdb table lists in-frame clones only, not all of them. Sampling found approximately 52,000 clones, none seen once. Specimen: peripheral blood mononuclear cells. The receptors shown here come from a person aged 18 to 75 in good health.

There are many counts of this clone. The CDR3 is CASSQTGGLSTDTQYF. Partial CDR3 DNA: TGCGCCAGCAGCCAGACGGGGGGCCTTAGCACAGATACG. This rearrangement joins TRBV5-1 to TRBJ2-3; the D gene is possibly TRBD2 (7 bases). The CDR3 end lies 3 residues beyond the end of the read and is filled in from the germline J gene. Germline CDR1 is SGHRS and CDR2 is YFSETQ. V gave up 4 bases and J gave up 0 bases, with 15 bases separating them. There are 16 residues in the CDR3. The full variable domain, rest sourced from reference TRBV5-1 and TRBJ2-3, is KAGVTQTPRYLIKTRGQQVTLSCSPISGHRSVSWYQQTPGQGLQFLFEYFSETQRNKGNFPGRFSGRQFSNSRSEMNVSTLELGDSALYLCASSQTGGLSTDTQYFGPGTRLTVL.

Concerning this clone: Its ends do not fully match the called genes, so a read error is possible. Other DNA sequences in the same sample also yield this CDR3. The CDR3 sequence is CAWSVVAGTGNTIYF. CDR3 DNA, as far as it was read: TGTGCCTGGAGTGTAGTCGCGGGAACTGGAAACACA. The chain carries TRBV30 and TRBJ1-3; D uncertain. The read ends 3 residues before the CDR3 terminus; that terminus is restored from the germline J gene. Germline V gene lookup returns CDR1 GTSNPN and CDR2 SVGIG (reference sequence). This CDR3 contains 15 residues.

This clone has ten or more counts. The read terminates 3 residues before the CDR3 end, so the remaining end is supplied by the germline J gene. J is TRBJ2-3 and V is TRBV29-1, with D possibly matching TRBD1 (5 bases). The V and J ends lost 7 bases and 3 bases respectively, with 17 bases between them. This CDR3 region has 14 residues. Looked up from germline, CDR1 is SQVTM and CDR2 is ANQGSEA. CDR3 region: CSAKGQGQTDTQYF. The CDR3 bases that were read are TGCAGCGCAAAAGGCCAGGGCCAAACAGATACG.

This clone has ten or more counts. The CDR3 end lies 3 residues beyond the end of the read and is filled in from the germline J gene. The V call is TRBV29-1, the J call TRBJ1-1; TRBD1 might be the D (6 bases). With 4 bases removed from V and 1 base from J, the gap between germline ends came to 13 bases. CDR1 is SQVTM, CDR2 ANQGSEA, per germline. This CDR3 comprises 14 residues. The CDR3 DNA, read in part, is TGCAGCGTTGTTTTAGGACAGCGGAACACTGAA. Encoded protein: CSVVLGQRNTE. The CDR3, in full, reads CSVVLGQRNTEAFF.

The sample holds many counts of this clone. Read data end 3 residues before the CDR3 end; the end is taken from the germline J gene. This chain uses TRBV7-2 with TRBJ1-1, with 7 bases lining up with TRBD1. Germline lookup yields CDR1 SGHTA and CDR2 FQGNSA. The length of the CDR3 is 14 residues. J lost 1 base, V lost 3 bases, and 2 bases had no gene match. The sequenced part of the CDR3 DNA is TGTGCCAGCAGCTTCGGACAGGCGAACACTGAA. This translates into CASSFGQANTE. The whole CDR3 sequence is CASSFGQANTEAFF.

As regards this clone: The observed sequence ends 3 residues before the CDR3 terminus, with the missing tail filled in from the germline J gene. The chain uses TRBV7-6 and TRBJ1-1; D not certain. This CDR3 contains 11 residues. Looked up from germline, CDR1 is SGHVS and CDR2 is FNYEAQ. Partial CDR3 DNA: TGTGCCAGCAGCCCGAGACTAGTA. Its protein product is CASSPRLV. The entire CDR3 protein is CASSPRLVAFF.

For this clone: The read falls 3 residues short of the CDR3 end, and the missing part is taken from the germline J gene. The rearrangement links TRBV7-2 to TRBJ2-2; D is unresolved. CDR3 size: 13 residues. Germline V CDR1 and CDR2: SGHTA, FQGNSA. The CDR3 spells CASSPRLRSPLFF. The CDR3 bases that were read are TGTGCCAGCAGCCCCCGTCTGAGGTCACCG.

In this sample, this clone turned up many times. Sequencing ends 3 residues short of the CDR3 end; the germline J gene provides the rest. This rearrangement joins TRBV20-1 to TRBJ2-5; D is uncertain. The CDR3 sequence is 11 residues long. Germline V CDR1 and CDR2: DFQATT, SNEGSKA (reference sequence). The CDR3 bases that were read are TGCTCACTCCGGTACCAAGAGACC. The encoded protein is CSLRYQET. The full CDR3 is CSLRYQETQYF.

This clone was found many times. The read terminates 3 residues ahead of where the CDR3 ends, so the germline J gene completes it. V gene TRBV11-3 combines with J gene TRBJ2-3; a possible D gene is TRBD1 (5 bases). V lost 6 bases and J 4 bases, leaving 11 bases between the germline ends. The CDR3 has 13 residues. The germline CDR1 and CDR2 sequences are SGHNT and YENEEA. CDR3 DNA (partial): TGTGCCAGCAGGCAAGGGGTACCAGATACG. As protein: CASRQGVPDT. The CDR3, in full, reads CASRQGVPDTQYF.

This clone was found many times. The DNA ends 3 residues before the CDR3 does, and the rest of the CDR3 is filled in from the germline J gene. The chain has TRBV9 and TRBJ2-5; 8 nucleotides agree with TRBD2. Trimming took 3 bases from V and 6 from J; bases not matched to a gene: 10. There are 15 residues in the CDR3. Germline V gene data show CDR1 as SGDLS and CDR2 as YYNGEE. CDR3 DNA, as far as it was read: TGTGCCAGCAGCGCGGGGGGGGGTTTCGAGAAGACC. Translating gives CASSAGGGFEKT. The complete CDR3 reads CASSAGGGFEKTQYF.

In its sample, this clone was seen many times. The DNA ends 3 residues before the CDR3 does, and the rest of the CDR3 is filled in from the germline J gene. The V and J genes are TRBV20-1 and TRBJ1-6; 7 bases fit TRBD1. The CDR3 runs 16 residues. CDR1 is DFQATT and CDR2 is SNEGSKA in the germline V gene (reference sequence). V lost 1 base to trimming and J lost 7 bases; unmatched junction nucleotides: 10. The covered CDR3 bases are TGCAGTGCTAGAGGTCACCCCGGGACAGAGAATTCACCC. This encodes CSARGHPGTENSP. The CDR3 reads in full as CSARGHPGTENSPLHF.

This clone was observed at least ten times. The read stops 3 residues short of the end of the CDR3; the missing end is completed from the germline J gene. The rearrangement uses TRBV5-5 and TRBJ2-3; possibly TRBD1 for D (5 bases). Germline CDR1 and CDR2: SGHKS and YYEKEE (reference sequence). This CDR3 has 13 amino acids. V dropped 9 bases and J dropped 3 bases, with 14 bases sitting between them. The DNA read from the CDR3 is TGTGCCACCAAACGTCAGGGTACAGATACG. Translated, it gives CATKRQGTDT. The full CDR3 reads CATKRQGTDTQYF. The whole variable domain, remainder taken from reference TRBV5-5 and TRBJ2-3, is DAGVTQSPTHLIKTRGQQVTLRCSPISGHKSVSWYQQVLGQGPQFIFQYYEKEERGRGNFPDRFSARQFPNYSSELNVNALLLGDSALYLCATKRQGTDTQYFGPGTRLTVL.

The table lists this clone with many counts. The missing CDR3 end, 3 residues past where the read stops, is filled in from the germline J gene. The V and J genes are TRBV7-6 and TRBJ2-3; 7 nucleotides align to TRBD2. The V gene's germline CDR1 is SGHVS and CDR2 FNYEAQ. The CDR3 is 15 amino acids. V was clipped by 6 bases and J by 2 bases; unmatched bases: 8. The CDR3 bases that were read are TGTGCCAGCAGTAGACAGCGGGGAAACACAGATACG. It codes for CASSRQRGNTDT. The entire CDR3 protein reads CASSRQRGNTDTQYF.

There are many counts of this clone. The read falls 3 residues short of the CDR3 end, and the missing part is taken from the germline J gene. V gene TRBV2 combines with J gene TRBJ1-2; unclear D gene. This CDR3 spans 12 amino acids. Germline CDR1 and CDR2: SNHLY and FYNNEI. V was pared by 4 bases and J by 3 bases, with 6 bases between. The CDR3 DNA, read in part, is TGTGCCAGCAGTGTTTCAGACTATGGC. Amino acid sequence: CASSVSDYG. The CDR3 in full is CASSVSDYGYTF.

In this sample, this clone turned up many times. The CDR3 end is not reached by the read, which stops 3 residues before it; the germline J gene fills it in. This sequence joins TRBV6-1 and TRBJ1-5, with 8 bases that match TRBD1. This CDR3 is built from 15 residues. Germline trimming cut 4 bases from V and 3 bases from J; bases unmatched to any gene: 5. Germline CDR1 MNHNS, CDR2 SASEGT. CDR3 loop: CASSGQGAYNQPQHF. CDR3 DNA, as far as it was read: TGTGCCAGCAGTGGTCAGGGGGCCTACAATCAGCCC.

This clone was counted ten times or more. The CDR3 extends 3 residues past the end of the read, so its final part is completed from the germline J gene. This sequence joins TRBV7-2 and TRBJ2-2; D not certain. This CDR3 spans 12 amino acids. Germline CDR1 and CDR2: SGHTA and FQGNSA. V lost 3 bases, J lost 6 bases, and 5 bases lay in between. The sequenced CDR3 bases are TGTGCCAGCAGCTTCTGGCCCGGGGAG. Amino acids: CASSFWPGE. From start to end, the CDR3 is CASSFWPGELFF.

The table lists this clone with many counts. The read falls 3 residues short of the CDR3 end, and the missing part is taken from the germline J gene. The chain carries TRBV7-8 and TRBJ2-3; 7 bases match TRBD2. Trimming removed 6 bases from V and 2 bases from J; junction bases left unmatched: 14. CDR3 length equals 17 residues. Germline CDR1 reads SGHVS; CDR2 reads FQNEAQ. The CDR3 bases that were read are TGTGCCAGCAGTCCCCGTGTAAGGCGGGAGACCACAGATACG. Protein product: CASSPRVRRETTDT. The full CDR3 sequence reads CASSPRVRRETTDTQYF.

This clone was detected many times. The read ends 3 residues before the CDR3 terminus; that terminus is restored from the germline J gene. This chain links TRBV29-1 with TRBJ2-1, with D perhaps TRBD1 (5 bases). Looked up from germline, CDR1 is SQVTM and CDR2 is ANQGSEA. There are 12 residues in the CDR3. Trimming removed 6 bases from V and 8 bases from J, with 14 bases in between. The CDR3 bases that were read are TGCAGCGTCCACCGCAGGGTCGATGAG. Translation gives CSVHRRVDE. The full CDR3 is CSVHRRVDEQFF.

The sample holds many counts of this clone. The CDR3 is cut off 3 residues early in the read; its end comes from the germline J gene. The rearrangement joins TRBV6-1 to TRBJ2-1, with D perhaps matching TRBD2 (6 bases). V shed 2 bases and J shed 4 bases, with 9 bases lying between them. The length of the CDR3 is 14 residues. Per the germline V gene, CDR1 is MNHNS and CDR2 is SASEGT. The CDR3 region is CASSESSVYNEQFF. The CDR3 bases that were read are TGTGCCAGCAGTGAATCTAGCGTTTACAATGAG.

This clone was counted ten times or more. The observed sequence ends 3 residues before the CDR3 terminus, with the missing tail filled in from the germline J gene. V and J are TRBV6-1 and TRBJ1-1, with D unresolved. V was pared by 2 bases and J by 0 bases, with 7 bases between. Germline CDR1 and CDR2: MNHNS and SASEGT. This CDR3 is 14 amino acids long. The DNA read from the CDR3 is TGTGCCAGCAGTGAAATAGTCATGAACACTGAA. Its translation is CASSEIVMNTE. The entire CDR3 is CASSEIVMNTEAFF.

This clone came up a few times. The junction differs from germline at one of its ends, possibly a read error. The CDR3 end is not reached by the read, which stops 3 residues before it; the germline J gene fills it in. The sample has other DNA sequences that encode this CDR3 too. V usage is TRBV18 and J usage is TRBJ2-1; a weak D match, TRBD2 (5 bases). In germline, CDR1 is KGHSH, CDR2 LQKENI. CDR3 length: 16 amino acids. CDR3: CASSPRRAVSYNEQFF. Incomplete CDR3 DNA: TGTGCCAGCTCCCCACGAAGAGCGGTCTCCTACAATGAG. Looking up the rest from reference TRBV18 and TRBJ2-1 gives the full variable domain: NAGVMQNPRHLVRRRGQEARLRCSPMKGHSHVYWYRQLPEEGLKFMVYLQKENIIDESGMPKERFSAEFPKEGPSILRIQQVVRGDSAAYFCASSPRRAVSYNEQFFGPGTRLTVL.

At least ten counts were recorded for this clone. At one boundary the junction diverges from the germline segment, which might be a read error. The CDR3 is cut off 3 residues early in the read; its end comes from the germline J gene. The gene calls are TRBV7-7 and TRBJ2-5, with D uncertain. Per the germline V gene, CDR1 is SSHAT and CDR2 is FNYEAQ (reference sequence). This CDR3 contains 13 residues. The CDR3 here is CASSLEAKETQYF. The CDR3 bases that were read are TGTGCTAGCAGCTTAGAAGCGAAAGAGACC.

This clone was counted at least ten times. The sequence runs out 3 residues before the end of the CDR3; the remainder is reconstructed from the germline J gene. This chain joins TRBV6-1 and TRBJ2-5, with a weak D call TRBD2 (5 bases). Trimming removed 0 bases at V and 2 bases at J, with 13 bases between. The CDR3 covers 16 residues. In germline, CDR1 is MNHNS, CDR2 SASEGT. The part of the CDR3 DNA that was read is TGTGCCAGCAGTGAAGCCTTCGGAAGAGGGCAAGAGACC. Translation: CASSEAFGRGQET. The CDR3 as a whole reads CASSEAFGRGQETQYF.

About this clone itself: The read terminates 3 residues ahead of where the CDR3 ends, so the germline J gene completes it. The V and J genes are TRBV30 and TRBJ1-2; TRBD1 matches at 7 bases. CDR1 GTSNPN and CDR2 SVGIG come from the germline V gene (reference sequence). The CDR3 loop spans 13 amino acids. This CDR3 is CAWRPPGDSDYTF. The CDR3 DNA, read in part, is TGTGCCTGGAGACCCCCCGGGGACAGTGAC.

Many counts were recorded for this clone. The read stops 3 residues short of the end of the CDR3; the missing end is completed from the germline J gene. This rearrangement joins TRBV30 to TRBJ1-2; 10 nucleotides match TRBD1. There are 14 residues in the CDR3. V shed 2 bases, J shed 7 bases, and the junction held 7 bases outside the gene matches. CDR1 is GTSNPN and CDR2 is SVGIG in the germline V gene (reference sequence). The CDR3 is CAWSFSDRGSGYTF. The sequenced part of the CDR3 DNA is TGTGCCTGGAGTTTCTCGGACAGGGGGTCTGGC.

This clone was detected ten times or more. The read halts 3 residues ahead of the CDR3 end, with the missing end drawn from the germline J gene. This sequence joins TRBV10-3 and TRBJ2-1, with 16 bases that match TRBD2. CDR3 length: 13 amino acids. Germline CDR1 ENHRY, CDR2 SYGVKD. V gave up 9 bases and J gave up 8 bases; unmatched junction bases: 1. CDR3 sequence reads: CAMGLAGGHEQFF. The sequenced part of the CDR3 DNA is TGTGCCATGGGACTAGCGGGAGGGCATGAG.

This clone has only a few counts. The CDR3 extends 3 residues past the end of the read, so its final part is completed from the germline J gene. V is TRBV7-9 and J is TRBJ2-1, with 10 positions matching TRBD2. The CDR3 extends over 14 amino acids. Trimming at V came to 6 bases and at J to 9 bases, leaving 8 bases not matched to a gene. Germline lookup yields CDR1 SEHNR and CDR2 FQNEAQ (reference sequence). This CDR3 reads CASRPEASGGEQFF. The part of the CDR3 DNA that was read is TGTGCCAGCAGGCCAGAGGCTAGCGGGGGTGAG. The full variable domain, its missing parts supplied by reference TRBV7-9 and TRBJ2-1, is DTGVSQNPRHKITKRGQNVTFRCDPISEHNRLYWYRQTLGQGPEFLTYFQNEAQLEKSRLLSDRFSAERPKGSFSTLEIQRTEQGDSAMYLCASRPEASGGEQFFGPGTRLTVL.

This clone was seen repeatedly, ten times or more. The read terminates 3 residues before the CDR3 end, so the remaining end is supplied by the germline J gene. This same CDR3 is encoded by further DNA sequences in the sample. The chain employs TRBV30 and TRBJ1-2, with 7 bases that match TRBD1. Germline values: CDR1 GTSNPN, CDR2 SVGIG (reference sequence). Germline trimming cut 7 bases from V and 7 bases from J; bases unmatched to any gene: 6. The CDR3 is 11 amino acids. The CDR3 loop reads CASDRVGGYTF. The sequenced part of the CDR3 DNA is TGTGCCTCCGACAGGGTCGGTGGC. The full variable domain, completed using reference TRBV30 and TRBJ1-2, is SQTIHQWPATLVQPVGSPLSLECTVEGTSNPNLYWYRQAAGRGLQLLFYSVGIGQISSEVPQNLSASRPQDRQFILSSKKLLLSDSGFYLCASDRVGGYTFGSGTRLTVV.